Listed here are 27 T cell receptor beta chains from one sample, sequenced in a study of T-cell memory formation after mild COVID-19. TCRdb independently ran MiXCR on the 5' RACE reads; one entry per CDR3 protein. The sample carries some 180,000 distinct CDR3 sequences, about 18% recorded once. The sequenced material came from PBMCs or a T cell subset sorted from them (not recorded which). The source of these receptors is a man between 18 and 35 years old who had mild COVID-19 (a few samples of this study predate the infection). Cell type and time point are not known.

This clonotype was observed a few times. The chain employs TRBV5-6 and TRBJ2-1; perhaps D is TRBD1 or TRBD2 (5 bases each). V lost 2 bases and J 12 bases, leaving 24 bases between the germline ends. Germline CDR1 and CDR2: SGHDT and YYEEEE. The CDR3 totals 16 residues. CDR3 sequence: CASSLGPGPRPVLQFF. CDR3 coding DNA: TGTGCCAGCAGCTTAGGACCGGGACCCCGTCCGGTGCTGCAGTTCTTC.

This clonotype was observed a handful of times. This rearrangement joins TRBV7-9 to TRBJ1-1; D call uncertain. V was shortened by 3 bases and J by 1 base, with 3 bases between the two germline ends. This CDR3 has 12 residues. Looked up from germline, CDR1 is SEHNR and CDR2 is FQNEAQ (reference sequence). The CDR3 reads CASSFKNTEAFF. DNA for the CDR3: TGTGCCAGCAGCTTCAAGAACACTGAAGCTTTCTTT.

This clonotype was counted only a few times. The gene calls are TRBV3-1 and TRBJ1-1; maybe TRBD1 (5 bases). Looked up from germline, CDR1 is LGHDT and CDR2 is YNNKEL (reference sequence). V lost 4 bases and J 3 bases, leaving 15 bases between the germline ends. CDR3 length equals 15 residues. CDR3 sequence (DNA): TGTGCCAGCAGCCCCTCAGTACGGGGCTACACTGAAGCTTTCTTT. This translates into CASSPSVRGYTEAFF.

This rearrangement joins TRBV5-1 to TRBJ2-1; the D gene is possibly TRBD2 (5 bases). Trimming removed 1 base from V and 0 bases from J, with 14 bases in between. CDR3 length: 17 amino acids. The germline V gene encodes CDR1 SGHRS and CDR2 YFSETQ. CDR3 sequence (DNA): TGCGCCAGCAGCTTGTTACTACGGACTCTCTCCTACAATGAGCAGTTCTTC. Translated, it gives CASSLLLRTLSYNEQFF.

V gene TRBV20-1 combines with J gene TRBJ2-2; no reliable D call. In germline, CDR1 is DFQATT, CDR2 SNEGSKA (reference sequence). Trimming pared 2 bases from V and 7 bases from J, leaving 11 bases between. The CDR3 spans 13 residues. The CDR3 region is CSARRVMGGELFF. In DNA form, the CDR3 reads TGCAGTGCTAGACGGGTGATGGGCGGGGAGCTGTTTTTT.

On this clonotype itself: The junction departs from the called germline gene at one end, perhaps through a read error. The V call is TRBV20-1, the J call TRBJ2-7; D ambiguous. CDR1 and CDR2 (germline): DFQATT, SNEGSKA (reference sequence). The CDR3 covers 12 residues. This CDR3 reads CSARFSPRSINF. CDR3 bases: TGCAGTGCTAGGTTCTCCCCCAGGTCCATTAACTTC.

The rearrangement links TRBV4-3 to TRBJ1-5; weak D call: TRBD1 (5 bases). V lost 0 bases and J lost 9, with 9 bases in between. Germline V gene data show CDR1 as LGHNA and CDR2 as YSLEER. CDR3 length: 13 amino acids. This chain's CDR3 is CASSQEKGRPQHF. The CDR3 DNA reads TGCGCCAGCAGCCAAGAAAAGGGGCGGCCCCAGCATTTT.

This clonotype was counted a few times. The J gene is TRBJ2-6, the V gene TRBV2; D ambiguous. Germline V CDR1 and CDR2: SNHLY, FYNNEI. This CDR3 has 14 amino acids. V was clipped by 2 bases and J by 2 bases, with 4 bases between them. CDR3 amino acids: CASSETPGANVLTF. In DNA, the CDR3 is TGTGCCAGCAGTGAAACTCCTGGGGCCAACGTCCTGACTTTC.

This chain uses TRBV6-5 with TRBJ2-3; TRBD2 agrees at 16 bases. The CDR3 sequence is 20 residues long. The V segment lost 2 bases and the J segment 3 bases; nucleotides outside the gene matches: 11. Looked up from germline, CDR1 is MNHEY and CDR2 is SVGAGI. The CDR3 here is CASSYPPGLAGGLKTDTQYF. DNA of the CDR3: TGTGCCAGCAGTTACCCGCCGGGACTAGCGGGGGGGTTGAAGACAGATACGCAGTATTTT.

This clonotype was seen a few times. This chain joins TRBV12-3 or TRBV12-4 and TRBJ2-2; D ambiguous. The V and J ends lost 4 bases and 7 bases respectively, with 7 bases between them. This CDR3 spans 12 amino acids. CDR3 sequence: CASSSRHGELFF. The CDR3 DNA reads as TGTGCCAGCAGTTCCCGACACGGGGAGCTGTTTTTT.

V is TRBV2 and J is TRBJ2-2; D might be TRBD1 or TRBD2, each matching 5 bases. The CDR3 has 13 residues. V lost 8 bases and J lost 1, with 8 bases in between. Germline V gives CDR1 SNHLY, CDR2 FYNNEI. Written as DNA, the CDR3 is TGTGCCAGCGTGAGGGGGAACACCGGGGAGCTGTTTTTT. Protein sequence: CASVRGNTGELFF.

This clonotype turned up a few times. The rearrangement joins TRBV7-9 to TRBJ1-1; TRBD1 might be the D (6 bases). The CDR3 is 12 amino acids. Germline values: CDR1 SEHNR, CDR2 FQNEAQ (reference sequence). Trimming shortened V by 5 bases and J by 4 bases, and 8 bases separated the two germline ends. DNA of the CDR3: TGTGCCAGCAGCGAACAGGGCACTGAAGCTTTCTTT. Translated: CASSEQGTEAFF.

The V and J genes are TRBV11-2 and TRBJ2-4; D remains unclear. V was clipped by 2 bases and J by 7 bases, with 9 bases between them. The germline V gene encodes CDR1 SGHAT and CDR2 FQNNGV. This CDR3 has 13 residues. The CDR3: CASSLLTGNIQYF. The CDR3 region has the DNA TGTGCCAGCAGCTTATTAACCGGGAACATTCAGTACTTC.

This clonotype appeared a few times. The chain employs TRBV5-1 and TRBJ2-3; possible D gene TRBD2, 5 bases. Germline V gene data show CDR1 as SGHRS and CDR2 as YFSETQ. V lost 4 bases, J lost 0 bases, and 12 bases lay in between. This CDR3 region has 15 residues. DNA for the CDR3: TGCGCCAGCAGCCGGGGTTTTGCTAGCACAGATACGCAGTATTTT. The encoded protein is CASSRGFASTDTQYF.

The V call is TRBV5-1, the J call TRBJ1-1, with 10 nucleotides matching TRBD1. Germline V gene data show CDR1 as SGHRS and CDR2 as YFSETQ. The CDR3 is 16 residues long. After removal of 4 bases from V and 1 base from J, the junction contained 7 bases not matched to a gene. This CDR3 reads CASSTRDRGKNTEAFF. The CDR3, as DNA: TGCGCCAGCAGCACAAGGGACAGGGGAAAGAACACTGAAGCTTTCTTT.

There are many counts of this clonotype. The chain couples TRBV7-9 to TRBJ2-3, with 7 positions matching TRBD2. CDR1 SEHNR and CDR2 FQNEAQ come from the germline V gene (reference sequence). Trimming at V came to 5 bases and at J to 3 bases, leaving 11 bases not matched to a gene. The CDR3 loop spans 16 amino acids. CDR3 protein: CASSRQRSAGTDTQYF. The CDR3 nucleotides read TGTGCCAGCAGCCGGCAACGATCAGCGGGGACAGATACGCAGTATTTT. Full variable domain (outside the CDR3, taken from reference TRBV7-9 and TRBJ2-3): DTGVSQNPRHKITKRGQNVTFRCDPISEHNRLYWYRQTLGQGPEFLTYFQNEAQLEKSRLLSDRFSAERPKGSFSTLEIQRTEQGDSAMYLCASSRQRSAGTDTQYFGPGTRLTVL.

This sequence joins TRBV2 and TRBJ2-5; possible D gene TRBD2, 5 bases. The CDR3 runs 13 residues. V was cut by 3 bases and J by 5 bases, with 10 bases left in between. CDR1 is SNHLY and CDR2 is FYNNEI in the germline V gene. CDR3: CASSDRDRETQYF. The CDR3 DNA reads TGTGCCAGCAGTGATCGGGATAGGGAGACCCAGTACTTC.

As regards this clonotype: A junction end diverges from the germline sequence, so it may reflect a read error. The chain combines TRBV4-1 with TRBJ2-3; TRBD1 agrees at 9 bases. The CDR3 sequence is 15 residues long. Germline loops: CDR1 MGHRA, CDR2 YSYEKL. CDR3: CASSQRDREGSMVNF. The CDR3 DNA follows: TGCGCCAGCAGCCAAAGGGACAGGGAGGGGAGTATGGTGAATTTT.

This clonotype was recorded a few times. The chain joins TRBV6-2 or TRBV6-3 to TRBJ2-5; D is undetermined. The V and J ends lost 3 bases and 4 bases respectively, with 15 bases between them. The CDR3 runs 15 residues. Looked up from germline, CDR1 is MNHEY and CDR2 is SVGEGT. CDR3 in amino acids: CASSYLGRRLETQYF. CDR3 DNA: TGTGCCAGCAGTTATCTAGGGCGGCGGCTAGAGACCCAGTACTTC.

V and J are TRBV28 and TRBJ2-1; the D is unclear. V was cut by 7 bases and J by 2 bases, with 6 bases left in between. The CDR3 extends over 12 amino acids. Germline-derived CDR1 and CDR2 are MDHEN and SYDVKM. The CDR3 DNA sequence: TGTGCCAGCAAGAAAACCTACAATGAGCAGTTCTTC. Protein: CASKKTYNEQFF.

The V call is TRBV5-1, the J call TRBJ1-1; no reliable D call. V lost 2 bases and J 2 bases, leaving 4 bases between the germline ends. The CDR3 has 12 residues. Germline loops: CDR1 SGHRS, CDR2 YFSETQ. The CDR3 sequence is CASSLSNTEAFF. In nucleotides, the CDR3 is TGCGCCAGCAGCTTAAGTAACACTGAAGCTTTCTTT.

The rearrangement joins TRBV6-1 to TRBJ1-2; the D gene is possibly TRBD1 (5 bases). Trimming removed 1 base at V and 8 bases at J, with 11 bases between. Germline V CDR1 and CDR2: MNHNS, SASEGT. This CDR3 region has 13 residues. CDR3: CASSEDGALGYTF. The CDR3, as DNA: TGTGCCAGCAGTGAAGACGGGGCGCTAGGCTACACCTTC.

This clonotype was recorded a few times. The rearrangement uses TRBV2 and TRBJ2-1; D gene unclear. Germline V gene sequence: CDR1 SNHLY, CDR2 FYNNEI. The CDR3 sequence is 11 residues long. Between the trimmed V and J ends, which lost 2 bases and 10 bases, there was a span of 6 bases. CDR3 DNA: TGTGCCAGCAGTGAATACATGGAGCAGTTCTTC. It is translated as CASSEYMEQFF.

The chain combines TRBV6-2 or TRBV6-3 with TRBJ1-1, with D possibly TRBD1 on 6 matching bases. The CDR3 has 15 amino acids. V was trimmed by 1 base and J by 1 base, leaving 10 bases between them. Germline-derived CDR1 and CDR2 are MNHEY and SVGEGT. This CDR3 is CASSYYRGKNTEAFF. The DNA of the CDR3 is TGTGCCAGCAGTTACTATAGGGGGAAGAACACTGAAGCTTTCTTT.

This sequence joins TRBV5-4 and TRBJ1-1, with a possible D match to TRBD1 (6 bases). CDR1 is SGHNT and CDR2 is YYREEE in the germline V gene (reference sequence). With 4 bases removed from V and 6 bases from J, the gap between germline ends came to 13 bases. This CDR3 region has 13 residues. The CDR3 bases are TGTGCCAGCAGCGGGGGGGCAGGGGCTGAAGCTTTCTTT. It yields the protein CASSGGAGAEAFF.

This clonotype was seen more than once but under ten times. The V gene is TRBV12-3 or TRBV12-4, the J gene TRBJ1-6; no firm D call. CDR3 length: 12 amino acids. V was cut by 3 bases and J by 8 bases, with 5 bases left in between. In nucleotides, the CDR3 is TGTGCCAGCAGTTTGGACTATTCACCCCTCCACTTT. Residues: CASSLDYSPLHF.

Worth noting for this clonotype: An end of the junction does not agree with germline; a read error may underlie this. V is TRBV5-1 and J is TRBJ2-2, with D maybe TRBD2 (5 bases). Germline assignment: CDR1 SGHRS and CDR2 YFSETQ. This CDR3 spans 15 amino acids. The CDR3 region is CASSLLTPRAGELIF. The CDR3 DNA reads TGCGCCAGCAGCTTGTTAACGCCCCGGGCCGGGGAGCTGATTTTT.